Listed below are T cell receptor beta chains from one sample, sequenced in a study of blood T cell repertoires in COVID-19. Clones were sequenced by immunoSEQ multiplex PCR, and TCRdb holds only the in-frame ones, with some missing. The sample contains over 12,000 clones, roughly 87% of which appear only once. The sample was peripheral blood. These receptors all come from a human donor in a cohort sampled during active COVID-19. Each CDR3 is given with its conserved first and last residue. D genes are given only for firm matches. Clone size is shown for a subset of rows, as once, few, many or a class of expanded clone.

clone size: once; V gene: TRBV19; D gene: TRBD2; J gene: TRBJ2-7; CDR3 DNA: TGTGCCAGTAGTATCACTAGCGTTTCCTACGAGCAGTACTTC; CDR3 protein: CASSITSVSYEQYF
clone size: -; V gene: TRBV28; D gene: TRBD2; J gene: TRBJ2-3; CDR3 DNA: TGTGCCAGCAGCACCTCTCGAGCGGGAGACACAGATACGCAGTATTTT; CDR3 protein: CASSTSRAGDTDTQYF
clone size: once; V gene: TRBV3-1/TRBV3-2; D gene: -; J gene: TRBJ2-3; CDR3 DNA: TGTGCCAGCAGCCCCCCTAGCACAGATACGCAGTATTTT; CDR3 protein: CASSPPSTDTQYF
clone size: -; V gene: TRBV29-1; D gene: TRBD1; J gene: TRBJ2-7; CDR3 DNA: TGCAGCGTTGGAGATGACAGGGGAAGCTCCTACGAGCAGTACTTC; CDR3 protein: CSVGDDRGSSYEQYF
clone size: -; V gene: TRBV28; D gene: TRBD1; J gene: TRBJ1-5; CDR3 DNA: TGTGCCAGCAGTTTAGGACAGGGTTTTCGCCAGCCCCAGCATTTT; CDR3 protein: CASSLGQGFRQPQHF
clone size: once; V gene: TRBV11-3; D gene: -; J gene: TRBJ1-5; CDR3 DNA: TGTGCCAGCAGCCCACCACCGATGGTGGCCCGTTGGCATTTT; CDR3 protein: CASSPPPMVARWHF
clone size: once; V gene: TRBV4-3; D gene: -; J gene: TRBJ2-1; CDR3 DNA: TGCGCCAGCAGCCAAGTAGGAGCTCCCTTGTTCTTC; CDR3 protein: CASSQVGAPLFF
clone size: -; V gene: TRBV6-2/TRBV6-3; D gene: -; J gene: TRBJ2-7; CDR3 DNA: TGTGCCAGCAGTTACCACAGGACAGCCGAGCAGTACTTC; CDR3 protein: CASSYHRTAEQYF
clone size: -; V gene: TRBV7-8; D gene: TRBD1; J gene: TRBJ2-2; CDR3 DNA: TGTGCCAGCAGCTTAGTCGAGGGGGCGGACACCGGGGAGCTGTTTTTT; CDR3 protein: CASSLVEGADTGELFF
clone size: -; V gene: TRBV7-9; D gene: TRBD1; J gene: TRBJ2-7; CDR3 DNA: TGTGCCAGCAGCTTATGGGACAGAGGGGAGGAGCAGTACTTC; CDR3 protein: CASSLWDRGEEQYF
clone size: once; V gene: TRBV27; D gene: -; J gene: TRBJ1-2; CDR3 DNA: TGTGCCAGCAGTCCTTACCAAGGGGGCTATGGCTACACCTTC; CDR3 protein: CASSPYQGGYGYTF
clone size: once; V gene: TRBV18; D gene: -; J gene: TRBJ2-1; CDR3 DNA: TGTGCCAGCTCACCAGAGCGGGCCCTCTCCTACAATGAGCAGTTCTTC; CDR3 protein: CASSPERALSYNEQFF
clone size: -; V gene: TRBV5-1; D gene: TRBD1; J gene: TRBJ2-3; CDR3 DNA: TGCGCCAGCAGCTTCGAAAAGGGGGCGGGAGATACGCAGTATTTT; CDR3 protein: CASSFEKGAGDTQYF
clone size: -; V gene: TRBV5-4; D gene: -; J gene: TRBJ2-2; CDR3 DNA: TGTGCCAGCACCTTCGGGGTTACGGCCGGGGAGCTGTTTTTT; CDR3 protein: CASTFGVTAGELFF
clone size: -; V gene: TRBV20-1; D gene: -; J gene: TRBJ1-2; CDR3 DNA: TGCAGTGCTAGTTTCCAGATATATGGCTACACCTTC; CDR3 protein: CSASFQIYGYTF
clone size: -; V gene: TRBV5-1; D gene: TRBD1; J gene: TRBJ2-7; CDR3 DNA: TGCGCCAGCAGCTTGGAGCCGGGACAGTACGAGCAGTACTTC; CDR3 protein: CASSLEPGQYEQYF
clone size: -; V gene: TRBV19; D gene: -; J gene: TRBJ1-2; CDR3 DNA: TGTGCCAGTAGCCAGGACTCACGAGGCTACACCTTC; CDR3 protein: CASSQDSRGYTF
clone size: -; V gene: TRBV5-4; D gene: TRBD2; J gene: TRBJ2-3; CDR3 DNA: TGTGCCAGCAGCCCCAGACTAGCCCGAACAGATACGCAGTATTTT; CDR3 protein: CASSPRLARTDTQYF
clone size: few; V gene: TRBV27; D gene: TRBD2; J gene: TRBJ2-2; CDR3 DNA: TGTGCCAGCAGCCCTCCGGGACTAGCGGGAACCGGGGAGCTGTTTTTT; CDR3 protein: CASSPPGLAGTGELFF
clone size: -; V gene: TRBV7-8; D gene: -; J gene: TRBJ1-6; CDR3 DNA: TGTGCCAGCAGCCCTAGACAGATAAATTCACCCCTCCACTTT; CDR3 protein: CASSPRQINSPLHF
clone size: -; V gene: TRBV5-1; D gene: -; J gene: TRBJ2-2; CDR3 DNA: TGCGCCAGCAGCCTGGACCGAAGGGGCCAGGCCCCCGGGGAGCTGTTTTTT; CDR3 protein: CASSLDRRGQAPGELFF
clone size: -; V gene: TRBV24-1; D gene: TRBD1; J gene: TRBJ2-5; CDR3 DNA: TGTGCCACCAGTGACCTCAAGACAGGGACGAAGACCCAGTACTTC; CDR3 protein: CATSDLKTGTKTQYF
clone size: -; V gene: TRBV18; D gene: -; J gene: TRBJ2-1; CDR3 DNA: TGTGCCAGCTCACCTCAAGGCCCGCAGGGTGAGCAGTTCTTC; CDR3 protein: CASSPQGPQGEQFF
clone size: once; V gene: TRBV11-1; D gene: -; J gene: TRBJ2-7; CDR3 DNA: TGTGCCAGCAGCTTAGCCGGCCGAGGGTACGAGCAGTACTTC; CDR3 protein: CASSLAGRGYEQYF
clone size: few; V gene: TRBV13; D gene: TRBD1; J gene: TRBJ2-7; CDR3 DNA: TGTGCCAGCAGCCCGGACAGGGCATACGAGCAGTACTTC; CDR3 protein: CASSPDRAYEQYF
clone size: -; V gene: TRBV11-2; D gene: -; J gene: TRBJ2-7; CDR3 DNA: TGTGCCAGCAGCCAGTCAGGGTACGAGCAGTACTTC; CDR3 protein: CASSQSGYEQYF
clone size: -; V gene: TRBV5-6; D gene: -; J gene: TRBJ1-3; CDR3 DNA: TGTGCCAGCAGCCCCCTTGCGGGCTCTGGAAACACCATATATTTT; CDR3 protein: CASSPLAGSGNTIYF
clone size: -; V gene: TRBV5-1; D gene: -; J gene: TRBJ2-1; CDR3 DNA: TGCGCCAGCAGCCTATTTTGGAGGGGGCAGGGAATCAATGAGCAGTTCTTC; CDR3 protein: CASSLFWRGQGINEQFF
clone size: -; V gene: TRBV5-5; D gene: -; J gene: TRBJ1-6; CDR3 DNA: TGTGCCAGCAGCTTACGTACCCGGCAGGGAGGTTCACCCCTCCACTTT; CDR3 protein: CASSLRTRQGGSPLHF
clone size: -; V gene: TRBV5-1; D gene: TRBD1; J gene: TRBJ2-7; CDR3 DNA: TGCGCCAGCACATCGACAGGGATCCCCTACGAGCAGTACTTC; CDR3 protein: CASTSTGIPYEQYF
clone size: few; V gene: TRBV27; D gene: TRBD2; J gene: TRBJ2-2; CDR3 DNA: TGTGCCAGCAGGGGGGGACTAGCGGGAGTCAACGGGGAGCTGTTTTTT; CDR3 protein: CASRGGLAGVNGELFF
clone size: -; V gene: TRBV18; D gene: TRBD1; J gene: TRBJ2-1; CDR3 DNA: TGTGCCAGCCACGGACAGGGACAGGCCTACAATGAGCAGTTCTTC; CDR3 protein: CASHGQGQAYNEQFF
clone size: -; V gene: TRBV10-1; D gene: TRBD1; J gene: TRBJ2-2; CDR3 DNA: TGCGCCAGCAGTCAGGGGGCCCCGAACACCGGGGAGCTGTTTTTT; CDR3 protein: CASSQGAPNTGELFF
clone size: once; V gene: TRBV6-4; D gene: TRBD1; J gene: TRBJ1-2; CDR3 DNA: TGTGCCAGCACCGGGACAGCGGGTAGTGGCTACACCTTC; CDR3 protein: CASTGTAGSGYTF
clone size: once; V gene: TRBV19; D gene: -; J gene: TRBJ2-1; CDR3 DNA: TGTGCCAGTAGTATGGGGCGGTGGCAGTTCTTC; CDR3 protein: CASSMGRWQFF
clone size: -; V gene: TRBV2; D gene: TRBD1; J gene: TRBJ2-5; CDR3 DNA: TGTGCCAGCTTGAGTGGGGGGACAGGGCCTATGGAGACCCAGTACTTC; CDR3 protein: CASLSGGTGPMETQYF
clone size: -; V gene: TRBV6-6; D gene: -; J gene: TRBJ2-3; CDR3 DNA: TGTGCCAGCAGGCCAGGGGCTCTCACAGATACGCAGTATTTT; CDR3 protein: CASRPGALTDTQYF
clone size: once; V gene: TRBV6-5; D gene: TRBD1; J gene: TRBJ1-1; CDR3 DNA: TGTGCCAGCAGCATAAAACAGGGGGGAGCTTTCTTT; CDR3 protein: CASSIKQGGAFF
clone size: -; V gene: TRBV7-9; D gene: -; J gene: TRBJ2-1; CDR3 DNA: TGTGCCAGCAGCTTAGGGTCAGGGTACAATGAGCAGTTCTTC; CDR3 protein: CASSLGSGYNEQFF
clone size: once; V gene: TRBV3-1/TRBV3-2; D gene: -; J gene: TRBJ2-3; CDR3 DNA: TGTGCCAGCAGCCAAGGCCCTACTAGCACAGATACGCAGTATTTT; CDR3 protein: CASSQGPTSTDTQYF
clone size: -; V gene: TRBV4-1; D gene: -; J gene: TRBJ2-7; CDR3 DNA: TGCGCCAGCAGCCACTCAGCGGATAGCTCCTACGAGCAGTACTTC; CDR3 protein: CASSHSADSSYEQYF
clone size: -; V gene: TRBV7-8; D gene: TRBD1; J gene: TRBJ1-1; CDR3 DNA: TGTGCCAGCAGCTTACACAGGGGAGCGAACACTGAAGCTTTCTTT; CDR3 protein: CASSLHRGANTEAFF
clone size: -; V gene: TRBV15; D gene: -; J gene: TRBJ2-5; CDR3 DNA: TGTGCCACCAGCAGAGATCAGGAGACCCAGTACTTC; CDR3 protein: CATSRDQETQYF
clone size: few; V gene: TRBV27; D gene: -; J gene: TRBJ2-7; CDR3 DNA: TGTGCCAGCAGTTTGACAGTTCCGCCCTACGAGCAGTACTTC; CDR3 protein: CASSLTVPPYEQYF
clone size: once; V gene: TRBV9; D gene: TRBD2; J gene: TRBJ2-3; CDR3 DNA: TGTGCCAGCAGCGTTCGGGGACTAGCGGGTGTTACAGATACGCAGTATTTT; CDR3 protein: CASSVRGLAGVTDTQYF
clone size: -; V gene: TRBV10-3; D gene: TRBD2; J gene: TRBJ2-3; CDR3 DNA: TGTGCCATCTCTCGGGGCGGGAGGTGGCAGGGAACAGATACGCAGTATTTT; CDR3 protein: CAISRGGRWQGTDTQYF
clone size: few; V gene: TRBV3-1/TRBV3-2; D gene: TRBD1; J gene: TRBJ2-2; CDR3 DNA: TGTGCCAGCAGCCCATGGACAGGCACCGGGGAGCTGTTTTTT; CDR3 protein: CASSPWTGTGELFF
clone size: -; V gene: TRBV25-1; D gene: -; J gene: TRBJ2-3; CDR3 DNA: TGTGCCAGCAGTGACGTTGGGAGAGGAGATACGCAGTATTTT; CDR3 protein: CASSDVGRGDTQYF
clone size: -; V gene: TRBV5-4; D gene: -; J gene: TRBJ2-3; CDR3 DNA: TGTGCCAGCAGCCACCCCAGGGCAGGGTTGAGTACAGATACGCAGTATTTT; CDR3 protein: CASSHPRAGLSTDTQYF
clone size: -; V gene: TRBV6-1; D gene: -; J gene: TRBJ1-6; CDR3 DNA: TGTGCCAGCAGTGAAAACCCCGGGAGCTCCTATAATTCACCCCTCCACTTT; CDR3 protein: CASSENPGSSYNSPLHF
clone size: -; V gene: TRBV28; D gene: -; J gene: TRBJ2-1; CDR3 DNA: TGTGCCAGCACAACCGGGACACAATACAATGAGCAGTTCTTC; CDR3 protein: CASTTGTQYNEQFF
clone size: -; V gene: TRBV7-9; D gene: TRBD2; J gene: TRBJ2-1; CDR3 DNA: TGTGCCAGCAGCTTAGTGGGACTAGCGGGAGGGTCGGCTAATGAGCAGTTCTTC; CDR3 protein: CASSLVGLAGGSANEQFF
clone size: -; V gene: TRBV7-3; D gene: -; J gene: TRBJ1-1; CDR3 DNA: TGTGCCAGCAGCTTAGGGGGGGCCGATGAAGCTTTCTTT; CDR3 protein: CASSLGGADEAFF
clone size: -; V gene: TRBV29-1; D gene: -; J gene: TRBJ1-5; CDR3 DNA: TGCAGCGTTGAACAGGGCAATCAGCCCCAGCATTTT; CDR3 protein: CSVEQGNQPQHF
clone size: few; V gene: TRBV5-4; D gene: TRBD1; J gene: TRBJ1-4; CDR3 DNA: TGTGCCAGCAGCCTCACAGGGGGCGAAAAACTGTTTTTT; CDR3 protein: CASSLTGGEKLFF